These 25 T cell receptor beta chains originate from one sample sequenced in a study of T-cell reconstitution after alpha-beta-depleted transplantation in children. Unique molecular identifiers were built into the TCRbeta library. TCRdb used MiXCR to reprocess the PCR reads, holding one entry per CDR3 protein. The table includes 200,000 or so distinct CDR3 sequences, around 5.9% detected once. This specimen was PBMCs, taken before TCRalphabeta/CD19-depleted stem cell transplant. These receptors were obtained from a girl under two years old with combined immunodeficiency, due to receive a stem cell transplant.

At least ten counts were recorded for this clonotype. The chain carries TRBV6-5 and TRBJ2-3, with D tentatively TRBD1 or TRBD2 (5 bases each). The V end lost 6 bases, the J end lost 1 base, and 17 bases lay between the germline ends. This CDR3 is 16 amino acids long. The germline CDR1 and CDR2 sequences are MNHEY and SVGAGI. The CDR3 bases are TGTGCCAGCAGAACGGTTCGGGGCCGGGGCACAGATACGCAGTATTTT. This encodes CASRTVRGRGTDTQYF.

This clonotype was counted a few times. The gene calls are TRBV30 and TRBJ1-1, with D unclear. The CDR3 is 12 amino acids. Germline V gene lookup returns CDR1 GTSNPN and CDR2 SVGIG (reference sequence). Trimming cost V 4 bases and J 0 bases, with 6 bases left between them. The CDR3 loop reads CAWTDLNTEAFF. CDR3 in DNA: TGTGCCTGGACGGACTTGAACACTGAAGCTTTCTTT.

This chain joins TRBV7-9 and TRBJ2-1; 9 nucleotides align to TRBD2. This CDR3 region has 14 residues. After removal of 5 bases from V and 4 bases from J, the junction contained 3 bases not matched to a gene. From germline, CDR1 is SEHNR and CDR2 FQNEAQ (reference sequence). For the CDR3, the DNA is TGTGCCAGCAGCGGGACTAGCCGGTACAATGAGCAGTTCTTC. This codes for CASSGTSRYNEQFF. The whole variable domain, filled in from reference TRBV7-9 and TRBJ2-1, reads DTGVSQNPRHKITKRGQNVTFRCDPISEHNRLYWYRQTLGQGPEFLTYFQNEAQLEKSRLLSDRFSAERPKGSFSTLEIQRTEQGDSAMYLCASSGTSRYNEQFFGPGTRLTVL.

This clonotype came up many times. This rearrangement joins TRBV7-9 to TRBJ2-5; D assignment may be TRBD1 or TRBD2 (5 bases each). V was shortened by 1 base and J by 5 bases, with 23 bases between the two germline ends. The CDR3 loop spans 18 amino acids. Germline loops: CDR1 SEHNR, CDR2 FQNEAQ (reference sequence). The CDR3 coding sequence is TGTGCCAGCAGCTTAGATTCGTACGAGATTGGGACGGAGGAGACCCAGTACTTC. Amino acid sequence: CASSLDSYEIGTEETQYF.

Ten or more counts support this clonotype. The chain is built from TRBV20-1 and TRBJ2-5; 11 bases line up with TRBD2. Per germline, CDR1 DFQATT and CDR2 SNEGSKA (reference sequence). After removal of 5 bases from V and 5 bases from J, the junction contained 7 bases not matched to a gene. The CDR3 runs 14 residues. The CDR3 loop is CSAFNSGRAETQYF. Here the CDR3 DNA reads TGCAGTGCTTTTAATAGCGGGAGGGCGGAGACCCAGTACTTC.

In this sample, this clonotype turned up many times. The chain carries TRBV3-1 and TRBJ1-4, with D hard to call. The CDR3 has 13 residues. The V and J ends lost 6 bases and 8 bases respectively, with 13 bases between them. Germline values: CDR1 LGHDT, CDR2 YNNKEL (reference sequence). In nucleotides, the CDR3 is TGTGCCAGCAGATCTGATCCAGTAGAAAAACTGTTTTTT. It specifies CASRSDPVEKLFF.

The chain employs TRBV6-7 and TRBJ2-3, with a tentative D call TRBD2 (6 bases). TRBV6-7 is marked as an open reading frame, function uncertain. V was pared by 0 bases and J by 6 bases, with 10 bases between. This CDR3 contains 14 residues. The CDR3 is CASSYSRGIDTQYF. The CDR3, as DNA: TGTGCCAGCAGTTACTCTCGGGGGATCGATACGCAGTATTTT.

This chain uses TRBV4-2 with TRBJ1-5; TRBD1 might be the D (6 bases). V lost 1 base, J lost 1 base, and 11 bases lay in between. CDR3 size: 16 residues. Germline V CDR1 and CDR2: LGHNA, YNFKEQ. CDR3 in amino acids: CASSQGRGQSNQPQHF. Here the CDR3 DNA reads TGTGCCAGCAGCCAAGGTCGGGGGCAGAGCAATCAGCCCCAGCATTTT.

Remarks on this clonotype: This may stem from a read error, because a much larger clone lies one nucleotide away. The genes are TRBV20-1 and TRBJ2-7, with 7 bases fitting TRBD2. CDR3 length: 11 amino acids. Germline V CDR1 and CDR2: DFQATT, SNEGSKA (reference sequence). This CDR3 reads CSARRGDEQNF. DNA for the CDR3: TGCAGTGCTAGACGGGGGGACGAGCAGAACTTC.

This clonotype has at least ten counts. This chain connects TRBV29-1 to TRBJ2-1; D could derive from TRBD1 or TRBD2 (6 bases each). Per germline, CDR1 SQVTM and CDR2 ANQGSEA. The CDR3 has 14 residues. V dropped 0 bases and J dropped 8 bases, with 14 bases sitting between them. The DNA of the CDR3 is TGCAGCGTTGAAGATCTGACAGGCGGGGATGAGCAGTTCTTC. It translates to CSVEDLTGGDEQFF.

This clonotype was seen a handful of times. The genes are TRBV7-8 and TRBJ2-2; D not resolved. Germline-derived CDR1 and CDR2 are SGHVS and FQNEAQ. The CDR3 length is 18 residues. With 4 bases removed from V and 3 bases from J, the gap between germline ends came to 21 bases. The CDR3 region has the DNA TGTGCCAGCAGCTCCCCGACGACCAACCCTCTTGACACCGGGGAGCTGTTTTTT. Protein product: CASSSPTTNPLDTGELFF.

In its sample, this clonotype was seen many times. The V gene is TRBV7-9, the J gene TRBJ1-2, with unresolved D. This CDR3 is built from 13 residues. Germline V gene data show CDR1 as SEHNR and CDR2 as FQNEAQ (reference sequence). The V gene lost 1 base and the J gene lost 4 bases, with 7 bases spanning the gap. The CDR3 DNA is TGTGCCAGCAGCTTAGACGCGGGCTATGGCTACACCTTC. This translates into CASSLDAGYGYTF.

Many counts were recorded for this clonotype. The V call is TRBV28, the J call TRBJ2-3, with 12 bases lining up with TRBD2. This CDR3 comprises 18 residues. Germline assignment: CDR1 MDHEN and CDR2 SYDVKM. Trimming took 6 bases from V and 2 from J; bases not matched to a gene: 12. CDR3 sequence (DNA): TGTGCCAGCAGATACCGGCGGCTAGCGGGAGGGACCACAGATACGCAGTATTTT. This sequence encodes CASRYRRLAGGTTDTQYF.

This clonotype was counted many times. V and J are TRBV7-2 and TRBJ2-7; D uncertain. Germline CDR1 and CDR2: SGHTA and FQGNSA. This CDR3 region has 12 residues. Trimming shortened V by 0 bases and J by 6 bases, and 6 bases separated the two germline ends. The CDR3 spells CASSLAGTEQYF. The CDR3 bases are TGTGCCAGCAGCTTAGCCGGTACCGAGCAGTACTTC.

This clonotype appeared many times. V is TRBV1 and J is TRBJ1-2; no DNA check was done on the table's D call, TRBD1. TRBV1 is a pseudogene. The CDR3 extends over 15 amino acids. For the CDR3, the DNA is TGCACCAGCAGCCACCCTGACAGGGCGACCTATGGCTACACCTTC. Protein: CTSSHPDRATYGYTF.

As regards this clonotype: A much larger clone is a single base away; this may be a read error. V usage is TRBV7-9 and J usage is TRBJ1-1, with no clear D. The CDR3 sequence is 14 residues long. CDR1 and CDR2 from the germline V gene are SEHNR and FQNEAQ (reference sequence). CDR3 loop: CASGLRYANTEAFF. CDR3 DNA sequence: TGTGCCAGCGGCTTACGGTACGCGAACACTGAAGCTTTCTTT.

This clonotype was recorded many times. V gene TRBV5-5 combines with J gene TRBJ2-7, with a possible D match to TRBD2 (7 bases). The germline V gene encodes CDR1 SGHKS and CDR2 YYEKEE (reference sequence). Deletions cut 2 bases from V and 4 bases from J, with 16 bases between. This CDR3 has 15 residues. DNA for the CDR3: TGTGCCAGCAGCTTAGGGGGGGCCTGGTCTTACGAGCAGTACTTC. This codes for CASSLGGAWSYEQYF.

This clonotype was detected many times. The genes are TRBV12-3 or TRBV12-4 and TRBJ2-1; perhaps TRBD1 as D (7 bases). This CDR3 spans 13 amino acids. V lost 2 bases and J 9 bases, leaving 11 bases between the germline ends. This chain's CDR3 is CASSLPGGLEQFF. CDR3 DNA sequence: TGTGCCAGCAGTTTACCAGGGGGGCTTGAGCAGTTCTTC.

This clonotype was observed at least ten times. The chain links TRBV28 to TRBJ2-6; the match to TRBD1 covers 8 bases. The ends lost 7 bases at V and 0 bases at J; junction bases unmatched: 8. The CDR3 has 17 residues. Germline V gene data show CDR1 as MDHEN and CDR2 as SYDVKM. The CDR3 spells CASNRQGSYSGANVLTF. DNA for the CDR3: TGTGCCAGCAATCGACAGGGGAGTTACTCTGGGGCCAACGTCCTGACTTTC.

This clonotype was counted ten times or more. The chain has TRBV12-3 or TRBV12-4 and TRBJ1-5; perhaps TRBD1 as D (5 bases). V was cut by 5 bases and J by 2 bases, with 13 bases left in between. The length of the CDR3 is 15 residues. The DNA for the CDR3 is TGTGCCAGCAGTCCCGGGGGGGTCGGCAATCAGCCCCAGCATTTT. Protein product: CASSPGGVGNQPQHF.

This clonotype was observed many times. The chain couples TRBV4-3 to TRBJ1-1; D is unclear. Trimming left V 2 bases short and J 1 base short, with 5 bases between. CDR1 is LGHNA and CDR2 is YSLEER in the germline V gene. The length of the CDR3 is 13 residues. This chain's CDR3 is CASSQTWNTEAFF. The DNA for the CDR3 is TGCGCCAGCAGCCAAACCTGGAACACTGAAGCTTTCTTT.

This clonotype was observed many times. The DNA for the CDR3 is TGCAGTGCTAGAGGGCGCCCAGGTTCCTACGAGCAGTACTTC. It specifies CSARGRPGSYEQYF. V and J are TRBV20-1 and TRBJ2-7; D not certain. The germline V gene encodes CDR1 DFQATT and CDR2 SNEGSKA (reference sequence). Trimming shortened V by 1 base and J by 1 base, and 11 bases separated the two germline ends. CDR3 length equals 14 residues.

This clonotype was picked up many times. J is TRBJ2-3 and V is TRBV6-5, with 9 positions matching TRBD1. V shed 0 bases and J 5 bases; nucleotides not matched to a gene: 0. Germline V gene sequence: CDR1 MNHEY, CDR2 SVGAGI. CDR3 size: 14 residues. The CDR3 loop is CASSYSGQGDTQYF. CDR3 in DNA: TGTGCCAGCAGTTACTCGGGACAGGGAGATACGCAGTATTTT.

The rearrangement joins TRBV10-2 to TRBJ2-1, with 8 bases that match TRBD1. V dropped 2 bases and J dropped 4; count of bases not matched to a gene: 4. This CDR3 region has 15 residues. Per the germline V gene, CDR1 is WSHSY and CDR2 is SAAADI. CDR3 bases: TGCGCCAGCAGTGAGGCAGGGGGCCTTTACAATGAGCAGTTCTTC. Translation: CASSEAGGLYNEQFF.

The table lists this clonotype with many counts. The J gene is TRBJ2-1, the V gene TRBV25-1; D may be TRBD2 (6 bases). Trimming took off 0 bases at V and 4 bases at J, with 13 bases between the two ends. The germline V gene encodes CDR1 MGHDK and CDR2 SYGVNS. The CDR3 length is 16 residues. This chain's CDR3 is CASSEYYGSAYNEQFF. DNA of the CDR3: TGTGCCAGCAGTGAATATTACGGGAGCGCTTACAATGAGCAGTTCTTC.